One T cell receptor (beta chain) is described in this entry. Its specificity is unknown. CD45RO-negative CD8 cells positively selected for CCR7 made up the naive population, which excluded terminally differentiated effector memory CD45RA+ cells. V shed 2 bases, J shed 2 bases, and the junction held 11 bases outside the gene matches. The CDR3 spans 18 residues. Germline assignment: CDR1 SGHAT and CDR2 FQNNGV. Generated by immunoSEQ multiplex PCR, the TCRdb table keeps only in-frame clones and is missing some. The data hold millions of clones, with about 93% observed a single time. The data were taken from a study of shared clonotypes between healthy human individuals. At the level of the study: Sampling drew on donors who were a couple of women and three men aged 18 to 49.

Study findings and constraints: Clonotypes not shared had lower generation probabilities than those common to all four donors. Only a few donors were included, so the genetic and exposure-history diversity represented was limited.

Source material: naive CD8+ T cells from PBMCs. This receptor was identified in a man between 18 and 29 years old in good health. Some clones in this sample may be carry-over from other donors' samples. The V gene is TRBV11-2, the J gene TRBJ2-3, with 9 bases matching TRBD2. The CDR3 reads CASSLWASGIQYTDTQYF. CDR3 sequence (DNA): TGTGCCAGCAGCTTATGGGCTAGCGGGATACAATACACAGATACGCAGTATTTT.